This TCR beta chain was found in a study of blood T cell repertoires in COVID-19. CDR3 length: 15 residues. V was pared by 5 bases and J by 3 bases, with 3 bases of the junction left unmatched. Germline CDR1 reads MGHRA; CDR2 reads YSYEKL. Measured with immunoSEQ multiplex PCR; TCRdb has only the in-frame clones, and not every one. The top ten clones hold over 0.9% of a sample with approximately 360,000 clones, 85% to 90% of them seen once. The clonotype was recovered from a woman aged 30 to 39 with acute COVID-19. This chain uses TRBV4-1 with TRBJ2-2; 10 bases align to TRBD2. The sample was PBMCs or T cells enriched from blood (not recorded which). CDR3 sequence (DNA): TGCGCCAGCAGCTTAAGCGGGGGGGACACCGGGGAGCTGTTTTTT. Encoded protein: CASSLSGGDTGELFF.